The 22 T cell receptor beta chains given below trace back to one sample, sequenced in a study of T cell repertoires in cytomegalovirus infection. For these receptors, no antigen is known. Each CDR3 protein gets one entry after TCRdb re-called the reads with MiXCR. The repertoire has around 570,000 distinct CDR3 sequences, almost 40% of them found once; the top ten carry around 50%. Sample: cultured PBMCs, taken from culture after CMV antigen stimulation. The receptors were sampled from a human donor in good health (CMV status not recorded). Some clones in this sample may be carry-over from other donors' samples.

This clonotype was seen a handful of times. CDR3 in DNA: TGTGCCAGCAGCCCCCTTCCGCGGGAGCCCAAAGAGACCCAGTACTTC. Protein sequence: CASSPLPREPKETQYF. The gene calls are TRBV7-2 and TRBJ2-5; 7 bases map to TRBD2. Germline CDR1 reads SGHTA; CDR2 reads FQGNSA. CDR3 length: 16 residues. J was trimmed by 3 bases and V by 5 bases; bases with no gene match: 12.

There are many counts of this clonotype. The chain has TRBV7-8 and TRBJ2-2; D unresolved. V lost 7 bases and J 6 bases, leaving 12 bases between the germline ends. Per germline, CDR1 SGHVS and CDR2 FQNEAQ. The CDR3 totals 13 residues. The DNA for the CDR3 is TGTGCCAGCACGGTGCAGCAATCCGGGGAGCTGTTTTTT. Protein: CASTVQQSGELFF. The whole variable domain, filled in from reference TRBV7-8 and TRBJ2-2, reads GAGVSQSPRYKVAKRGQDVALRCDPISGHVSLFWYQQALGQGPEFLTYFQNEAQLDKSGLPSDRFFAERPEGSVSTLKIQRTQQEDSAVYLCASTVQQSGELFFGEGSRLTVL.

The chain couples TRBV7-6 to TRBJ2-5; 7 nucleotides align to TRBD2. This CDR3 comprises 17 residues. V gave up 2 bases and J gave up 1 base; unmatched junction bases: 10. Germline lookup yields CDR1 SGHVS and CDR2 FNYEAQ. CDR3 nucleotides: TGTGCCAGCAGCTTAAGGGGTACTAGCGCAATCCAAGAGACCCAGTACTTC. Its protein is CASSLRGTSAIQETQYF.

The chain carries TRBV20-1 and TRBJ2-5; no clear D gene. Trimming cost V 5 bases and J 0 bases, with 4 bases left between them. Germline loops: CDR1 DFQATT, CDR2 SNEGSKA (reference sequence). The CDR3 is 11 residues long. CDR3 nucleotide sequence: TGCAGTGCTCAAGACCAAGAGACCCAGTACTTC. Its protein is CSAQDQETQYF.

The rearrangement uses TRBV7-2 and TRBJ2-1, with 7 bases aligning to TRBD2. Trimming removed 1 base from V and 9 bases from J; junction bases left unmatched: 9. This CDR3 region has 15 residues. CDR1 is SGHTA, CDR2 FQGNSA, per germline. The CDR3 spells CASSLGLAEGIEQFF. The CDR3, as DNA: TGTGCCAGCAGCTTAGGGCTAGCGGAGGGGATTGAGCAGTTCTTC.

This clonotype has only one observation. This sequence joins TRBV6-2 or TRBV6-3 and TRBJ2-7; D gene unclear. V was shortened by 0 bases and J by 2 bases, with 11 bases between the two germline ends. The CDR3 length is 15 residues. The germline V gene encodes CDR1 MNHEY and CDR2 SVGEGT. The CDR3 reads CASSYSTSPPYEQYF. CDR3 in DNA: TGTGCCAGCAGTTACTCGACCAGTCCCCCCTACGAGCAGTACTTC.

With respect to this clonotype: Compared with germline, one end of the junction differs, possibly owing to a read error. V is TRBV7-8 and J is TRBJ1-6, with 10 bases that match TRBD1. CDR3 size: 14 residues. The germline V gene has CDR1 SGHVS and CDR2 FQNEAQ. The CDR3 here is CAGSFRDRGSPLHF. The CDR3 coding sequence is TGTGCCGGCAGCTTCCGGGACAGGGGTTCACCCCTCCACTTT.

This clonotype has at least ten counts. This chain uses TRBV7-2 with TRBJ1-3, with D unclear. V was pared by 5 bases and J by 8 bases, with 19 bases between. The germline CDR1 and CDR2 sequences are SGHTA and FQGNSA. The CDR3 is 15 residues long. CDR3 amino acids: CASSINVATGDTIYF. The CDR3 nucleotides are TGTGCCAGCAGCATTAACGTGGCCACCGGGGACACCATATATTTT.

The chain is built from TRBV2 and TRBJ2-5; 8 bases fit TRBD1. With V trimmed by 8 bases and J by 2 bases, 10 bases remained unmatched. The CDR3 is made up of 15 amino acids. Germline V gene lookup returns CDR1 SNHLY and CDR2 FYNNEI. The CDR3, as DNA: TGTGCCAGCCGCCTGGGACAGGTGCAACAAGAGACCCAGTACTTC. It codes for CASRLGQVQQETQYF.

This clonotype was observed a handful of times. The chain links TRBV12-3 or TRBV12-4 to TRBJ1-2; D ambiguous. The CDR3 sequence is 14 residues long. V was clipped by 4 bases and J by 4 bases, with 13 bases between them. The CDR3 reads CASSYPSVSYGYTF. CDR3 sequence (DNA): TGTGCCAGCAGTTACCCATCTGTGTCCTATGGCTACACCTTC.

The V gene is TRBV13, the J gene TRBJ2-4; weak D call: TRBD1 (6 bases). V gave up 3 bases and J gave up 1 base, with 13 bases separating them. The germline CDR1 and CDR2 sequences are PRHDT and FYEKMQ (reference sequence). CDR3 length equals 16 residues. In nucleotides, the CDR3 is TGTGCCAGCAGCTTGGTAGGGCAGGGGGCCAAAAACATTCAGTACTTC. Its translation: CASSLVGQGAKNIQYF. The whole variable domain, filled in from reference TRBV13 and TRBJ2-4, reads AAGVIQSPRHLIKEKRETATLKCYPIPRHDTVYWYQQGPGQDPQFLISFYEKMQSDKGSIPDRFSAQQFSDYHSELNMSSLELGDSALYFCASSLVGQGAKNIQYFGAGTRLSVL.

This clonotype was recorded a few times. The V and J genes are TRBV2 and TRBJ2-2; TRBD2 matches at 12 bases. CDR1 SNHLY and CDR2 FYNNEI come from the germline V gene. This CDR3 spans 16 amino acids. Losses at the gene ends were 6 bases for V and 4 bases for J; bases not matched to a gene: 6. CDR3 amino acids: CASSESSGRATGELFF. DNA for the CDR3: TGTGCCAGCAGCGAATCTAGCGGGAGGGCCACCGGGGAGCTGTTTTTT.

Only a few counts were recorded for this clonotype. The chain combines TRBV11-2 with TRBJ1-2, with D possibly matching TRBD1 (5 bases). Per germline, CDR1 SGHAT and CDR2 FQNNGV. Trimming pared 4 bases from V and 4 bases from J, leaving 10 bases between. This CDR3 has 13 amino acids. Written as DNA, the CDR3 is TGTGCCAGCAGCTCCGGGACGTTCTATGGCTACACCTTC. Residues: CASSSGTFYGYTF.

The chain couples TRBV24-1 to TRBJ2-3; tentative D call: TRBD1 (6 bases). The CDR3 has 15 residues. Germline lookup yields CDR1 KGHDR and CDR2 SFDVKD. V was pared by 10 bases and J by 6 bases, with 22 bases between. The CDR3 DNA is TGTGCCACTAAGGCCGGGACACACGATTGGGATACGCAGTATTTT. It yields the protein CATKAGTHDWDTQYF.

This clonotype was seen more than once but under ten times. CDR3 sequence (DNA): TGTGCCAGCAGCTTATTTGGCCGGGAGAAGTTCTTC. Translation: CASSLFGREKFF. The genes are TRBV7-2 and TRBJ2-1; weak D call: TRBD2 (6 bases). V lost 2 bases, J lost 14 bases, and 13 bases lay in between. Germline V gene sequence: CDR1 SGHTA, CDR2 FQGNSA. CDR3 size: 12 residues.

This clonotype was detected a few times. V and J are TRBV7-8 and TRBJ1-3; the D gene is possibly TRBD1 (5 bases). CDR1 and CDR2 from the germline V gene are SGHVS and FQNEAQ. Trimming cost V 0 bases and J 2 bases, with 11 bases left between them. The CDR3 runs 16 residues. Here the CDR3 reads CASSLARDRAGNTIYF. The CDR3 bases are TGTGCCAGCAGCTTAGCCAGGGATCGAGCTGGAAACACCATATATTTT.

The rearrangement uses TRBV18 and TRBJ2-3, with TRBD1 identical over 12 bases. Germline V gives CDR1 KGHSH, CDR2 LQKENI. J gave up 5 bases and V 6 bases, and 6 bases lay outside the gene matches. The length of the CDR3 is 15 residues. The chain's CDR3 is CASSAGQGAGDTQYF. The CDR3 nucleotides read TGTGCCAGCTCGGCGGGACAGGGGGCTGGAGATACGCAGTATTTT.

The rearrangement joins TRBV12-3 or TRBV12-4 to TRBJ2-5, with D unresolved. V shed 1 base and J shed 4 bases, with 10 bases lying between them. This CDR3 has 14 amino acids. The CDR3 bases are TGTGCCAGCAGTTTAGTAGCTCCACGAGAGACCCAGTACTTC. Translating it yields CASSLVAPRETQYF.

V and J are TRBV19 and TRBJ2-1; the D is unclear. The CDR3 totals 14 residues. The germline CDR1 and CDR2 sequences are LNHDA and SQIVND (reference sequence). V was pared by 10 bases and J by 8 bases, with 21 bases between. In DNA, the CDR3 is TGTGCCACAGAGAACCGGGCCCGCTGGGATGAGCAGTTCTTC. It is translated as CATENRARWDEQFF. The full variable domain, in which reference TRBV19 and TRBJ2-1 provide the parts outside the CDR3, is DGGITQSPKYLFRKEGQNVTLSCEQNLNHDAMYWYRQDPGQGLRLIYYSQIVNDFQKGDIAEGYSVSREKKESFPLTVTSAQKNPTAFYLCATENRARWDEQFFGPGTRLTVL.

This clonotype appeared a few times. The J gene is TRBJ1-2, the V gene TRBV7-2; maybe TRBD1 (5 bases). The germline gives CDR1 SGHTA, CDR2 FQGNSA. V lost 5 bases and J lost 4, with 11 bases in between. The length of the CDR3 is 13 residues. CDR3: CASSRWRGYGYTF. In nucleotides, the CDR3 is TGTGCCAGCAGCCGTTGGAGGGGCTATGGCTACACCTTC.

This clonotype has a handful of counts. The genes are TRBV7-2 and TRBJ2-3; perhaps TRBD1 as D (5 bases). Per germline, CDR1 SGHTA and CDR2 FQGNSA. Deletions cut 2 bases from V and 0 bases from J, with 9 bases between. This CDR3 region has 15 residues. CDR3 region: CASSLYWGSTDTQYF. The CDR3 nucleotides read TGTGCCAGCAGCTTATACTGGGGCAGCACAGATACGCAGTATTTT.

The chain combines TRBV29-1 with TRBJ1-5; no clear D gene. Trimming stripped 4 bases from V and 7 bases from J, with 11 bases between. The CDR3 consists of 12 residues. Germline CDR1 is SQVTM and CDR2 is ANQGSEA. The CDR3 sequence: CSVVVGGQPQHF. The CDR3 nucleotides are TGCAGCGTTGTTGTCGGAGGACAGCCCCAGCATTTT.